Included here is one TCR beta chain sequence, with context. The antigen remains undetermined. Primers included in the PCR were 60 Vbeta and 13 Jbeta primers. Data came from immunoSEQ multiplex PCR; TCRdb stores just in-frame clones and leaves some out. The table has under 200,000 clones, about 86% seen once. This record comes from a study of cytomegalovirus exposure and HLA in healthy donors. Overall study findings and caveats: A list of 164 TCR beta chains associated with cytomegalovirus was given. Specificity for CMV antigens was confirmed in vitro for three of the CMV-associated chains.

The CDR3 length is 12 residues. The germline gives CDR1 SNHLY, CDR2 FYNNEI. V was clipped by 6 bases and J by 6 bases; unmatched bases: 3. This sequence joins TRBV2 and TRBJ1-2; 8 bases agree with TRBD1. Sequenced sample: PBMCs. The origin of this receptor is a woman in her thirties in good health and CMV-seronegative. This CDR3 reads CASSLQGDGYTF. The CDR3 DNA reads as TGTGCCAGCAGCTTACAGGGGGATGGCTACACCTTC.